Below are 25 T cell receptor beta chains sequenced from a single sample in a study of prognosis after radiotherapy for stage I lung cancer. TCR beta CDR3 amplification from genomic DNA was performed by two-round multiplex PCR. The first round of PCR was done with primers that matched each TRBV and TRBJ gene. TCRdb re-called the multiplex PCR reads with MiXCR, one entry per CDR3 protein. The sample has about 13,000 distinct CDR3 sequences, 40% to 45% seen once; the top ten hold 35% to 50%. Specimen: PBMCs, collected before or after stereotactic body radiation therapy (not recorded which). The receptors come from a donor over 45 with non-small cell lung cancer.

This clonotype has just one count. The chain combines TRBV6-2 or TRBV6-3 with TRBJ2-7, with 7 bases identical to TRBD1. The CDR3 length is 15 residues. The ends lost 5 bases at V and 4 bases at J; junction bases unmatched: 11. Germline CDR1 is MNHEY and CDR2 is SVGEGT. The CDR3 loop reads CASSEPGTVPYEQYF. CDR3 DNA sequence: TGTGCCAGCAGTGAGCCCGGGACAGTGCCTTACGAGCAGTACTTC.

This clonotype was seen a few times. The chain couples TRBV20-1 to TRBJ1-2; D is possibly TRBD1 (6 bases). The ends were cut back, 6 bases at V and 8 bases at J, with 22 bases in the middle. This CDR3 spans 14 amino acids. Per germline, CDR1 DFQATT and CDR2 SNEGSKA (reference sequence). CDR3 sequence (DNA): TGCAGTGCCCCCCGTAGGGACACCCGTGAGGGCTACACCTTC. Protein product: CSAPRRDTREGYTF.

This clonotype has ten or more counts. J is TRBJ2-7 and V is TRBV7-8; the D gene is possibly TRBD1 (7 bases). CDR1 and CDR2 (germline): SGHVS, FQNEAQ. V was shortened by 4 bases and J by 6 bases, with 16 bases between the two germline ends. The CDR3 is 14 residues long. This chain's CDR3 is CASSSDPGGSEQYF. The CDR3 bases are TGTGCCAGCAGCTCGGACCCAGGGGGGTCCGAGCAGTACTTC.

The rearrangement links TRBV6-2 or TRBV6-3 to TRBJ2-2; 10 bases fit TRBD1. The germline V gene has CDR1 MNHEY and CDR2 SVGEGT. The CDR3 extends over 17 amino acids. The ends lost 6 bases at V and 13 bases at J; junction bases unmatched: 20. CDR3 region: CASSAVGQGSYTVGLFF. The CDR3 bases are TGTGCCAGCAGCGCGGTGGGACAGGGGTCGTATACCGTGGGGCTGTTTTTT.

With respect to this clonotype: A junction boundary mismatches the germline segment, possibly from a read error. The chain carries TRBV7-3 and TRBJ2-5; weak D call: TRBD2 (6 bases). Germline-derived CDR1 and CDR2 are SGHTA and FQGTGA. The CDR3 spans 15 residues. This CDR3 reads CASSFSGTLGETKYF. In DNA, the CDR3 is TGTGCCAGCAGCTTTTCCGGGACTCTTGGAGAGACCAAGTACTTT.

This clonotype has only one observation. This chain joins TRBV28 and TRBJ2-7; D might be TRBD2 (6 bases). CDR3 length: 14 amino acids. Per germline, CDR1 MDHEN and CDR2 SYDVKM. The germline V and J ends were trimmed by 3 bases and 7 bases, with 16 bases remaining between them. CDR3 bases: TGTGCCAGCAGTTTTTCGAGGGGAGGACGGGAGCAGTACTTC. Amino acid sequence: CASSFSRGGREQYF.

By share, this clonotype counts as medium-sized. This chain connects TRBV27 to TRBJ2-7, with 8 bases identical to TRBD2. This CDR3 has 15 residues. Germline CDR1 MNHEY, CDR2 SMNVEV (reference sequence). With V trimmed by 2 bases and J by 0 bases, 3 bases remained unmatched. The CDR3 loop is CASSLVLAGSYEQYF. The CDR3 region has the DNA TGTGCCAGCAGTTTAGTGCTAGCGGGCTCCTACGAGCAGTACTTC.

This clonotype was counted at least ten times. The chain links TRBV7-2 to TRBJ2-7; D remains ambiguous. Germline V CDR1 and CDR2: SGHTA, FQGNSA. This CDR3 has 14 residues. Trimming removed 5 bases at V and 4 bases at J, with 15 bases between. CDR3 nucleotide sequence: TGTGCCAGCAGCCCGAGTGGGTCACCATACGAGCAGTACTTC. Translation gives CASSPSGSPYEQYF.

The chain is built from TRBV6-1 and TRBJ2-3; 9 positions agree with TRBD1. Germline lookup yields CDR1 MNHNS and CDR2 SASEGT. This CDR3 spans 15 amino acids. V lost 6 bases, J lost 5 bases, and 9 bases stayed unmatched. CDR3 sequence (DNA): TGTGCCAGCAGAGTCCGGGACAGGGTGTTAGATACGCAGTATTTT. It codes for CASRVRDRVLDTQYF.

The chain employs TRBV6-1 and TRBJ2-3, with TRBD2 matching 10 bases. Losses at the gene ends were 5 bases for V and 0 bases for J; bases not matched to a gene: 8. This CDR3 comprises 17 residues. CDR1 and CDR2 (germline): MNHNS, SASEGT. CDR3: CASSRPTSGISTDTQYF. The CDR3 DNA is TGTGCCAGCAGTCGACCAACTAGCGGGATAAGCACAGATACGCAGTATTTT.

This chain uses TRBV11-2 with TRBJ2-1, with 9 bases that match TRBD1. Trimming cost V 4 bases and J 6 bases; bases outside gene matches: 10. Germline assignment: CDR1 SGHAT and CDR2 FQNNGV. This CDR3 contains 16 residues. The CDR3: CASSSRPGQGSNEQFF. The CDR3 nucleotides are TGTGCCAGCAGCTCTCGGCCGGGACAGGGATCCAATGAGCAGTTCTTC.

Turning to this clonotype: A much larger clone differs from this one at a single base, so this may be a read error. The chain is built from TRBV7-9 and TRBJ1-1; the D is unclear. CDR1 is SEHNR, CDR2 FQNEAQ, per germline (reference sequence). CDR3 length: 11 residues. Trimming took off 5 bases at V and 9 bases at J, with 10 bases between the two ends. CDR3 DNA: TGTGCCAGCAGCATGCATTATAAAGCTTTCTTT. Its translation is CASSMHYKAFF.

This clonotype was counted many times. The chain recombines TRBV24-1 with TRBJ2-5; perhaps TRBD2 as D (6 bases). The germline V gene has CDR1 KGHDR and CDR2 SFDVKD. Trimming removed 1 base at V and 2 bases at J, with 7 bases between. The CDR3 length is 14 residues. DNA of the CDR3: TGTGCCACCAGTGATTTCCGGGGGCAAGAGACCCAGTACTTC. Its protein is CATSDFRGQETQYF.

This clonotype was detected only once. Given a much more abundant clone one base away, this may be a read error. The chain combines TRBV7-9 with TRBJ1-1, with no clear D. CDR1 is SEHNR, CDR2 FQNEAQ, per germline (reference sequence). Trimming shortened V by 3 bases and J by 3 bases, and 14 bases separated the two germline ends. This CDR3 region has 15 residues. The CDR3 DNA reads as TGTGCCAGCAGCTTTGGAGGAGTATGGGACACTGAAGCTTTCTTT. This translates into CASSFGGVWDTEAFF.

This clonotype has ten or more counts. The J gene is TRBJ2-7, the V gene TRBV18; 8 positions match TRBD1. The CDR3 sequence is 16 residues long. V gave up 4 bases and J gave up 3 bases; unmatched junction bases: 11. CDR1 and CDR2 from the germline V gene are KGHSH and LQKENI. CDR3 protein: CASSRGAGTGFYEQYF. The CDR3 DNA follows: TGTGCCAGCTCACGAGGGGCCGGGACAGGCTTCTACGAGCAGTACTTC.

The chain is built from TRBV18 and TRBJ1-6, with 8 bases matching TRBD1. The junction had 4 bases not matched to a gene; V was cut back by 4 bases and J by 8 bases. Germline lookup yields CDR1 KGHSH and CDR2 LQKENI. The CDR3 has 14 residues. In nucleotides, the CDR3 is TGTGCCAGCTCACAGACAGGGGCGCATTCACCCCTCCACTTT. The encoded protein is CASSQTGAHSPLHF.

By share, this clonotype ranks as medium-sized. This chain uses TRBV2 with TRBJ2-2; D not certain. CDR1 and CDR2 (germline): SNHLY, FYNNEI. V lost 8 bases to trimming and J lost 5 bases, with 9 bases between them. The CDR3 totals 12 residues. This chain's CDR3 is CASWGFTGELFF. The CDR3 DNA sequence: TGTGCCAGCTGGGGATTTACCGGGGAGCTGTTTTTT.

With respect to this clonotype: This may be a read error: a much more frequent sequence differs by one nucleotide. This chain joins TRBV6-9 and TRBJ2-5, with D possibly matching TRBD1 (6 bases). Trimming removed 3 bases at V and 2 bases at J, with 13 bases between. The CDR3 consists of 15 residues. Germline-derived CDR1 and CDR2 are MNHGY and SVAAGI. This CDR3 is CASSYWGHGQETQYF. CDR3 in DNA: TGTGCCAGCAGTTACTGGGGACATGGTCAAGAGACCCAGTACTTC.

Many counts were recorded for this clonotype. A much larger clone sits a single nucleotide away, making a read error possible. The CDR3 loop is CASSQPDREGGDYTF. The CDR3 DNA is TGTGCCAGCAGTCAACCCGACAGGGAAGGGGGAGACTACACCTTC. This chain uses TRBV12-3 or TRBV12-4 with TRBJ1-2, with 7 bases lining up with TRBD1. The length of the CDR3 is 15 residues. The V and J ends lost 5 bases and 10 bases, in that order; junction bases with no gene match: 16.

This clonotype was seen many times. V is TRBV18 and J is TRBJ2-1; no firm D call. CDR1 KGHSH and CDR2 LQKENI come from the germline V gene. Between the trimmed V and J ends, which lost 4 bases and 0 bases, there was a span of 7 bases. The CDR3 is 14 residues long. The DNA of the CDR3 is TGTGCCAGCTCACGCGCGAGCTCCTACAATGAGCAGTTCTTC. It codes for CASSRASSYNEQFF.

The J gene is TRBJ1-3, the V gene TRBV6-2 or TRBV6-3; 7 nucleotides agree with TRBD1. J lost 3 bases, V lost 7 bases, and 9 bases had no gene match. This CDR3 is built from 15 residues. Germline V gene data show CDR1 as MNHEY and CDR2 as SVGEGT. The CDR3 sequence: CASTSLGGFGNTIYF. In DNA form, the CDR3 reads TGTGCCAGCACCTCGCTAGGGGGCTTTGGAAACACCATATATTTT.

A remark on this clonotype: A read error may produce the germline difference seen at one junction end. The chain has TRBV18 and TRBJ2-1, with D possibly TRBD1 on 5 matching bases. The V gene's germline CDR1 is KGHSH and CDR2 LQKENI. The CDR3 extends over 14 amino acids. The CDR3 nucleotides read TGTGCCAGCTCACCTTGGGGCGTCCACAATGAGCAGTTTTTC. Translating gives CASSPWGVHNEQFF. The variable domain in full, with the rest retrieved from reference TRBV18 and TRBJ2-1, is NAGVMQNPRHLVRRRGQEARLRCSPMKGHSHVYWYRQLPEEGLKFMVYLQKENIIDESGMPKERFSAEFPKEGPSILRIQQVVRGDSAAYFCASSPWGVHNEQFFGPGTRLTVL.

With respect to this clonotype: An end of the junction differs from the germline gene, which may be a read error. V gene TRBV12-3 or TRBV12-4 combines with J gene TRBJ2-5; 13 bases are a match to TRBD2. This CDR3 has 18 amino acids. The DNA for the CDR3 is TGTGCCAGCAGCCCGGGACTAGCGGGGCCCGACTTCCAAGATACCCAGTACTTC. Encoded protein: CASSPGLAGPDFQDTQYF.

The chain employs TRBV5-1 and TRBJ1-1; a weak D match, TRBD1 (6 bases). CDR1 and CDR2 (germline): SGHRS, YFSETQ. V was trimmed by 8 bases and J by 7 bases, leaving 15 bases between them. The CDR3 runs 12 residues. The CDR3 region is CASKRGGGEAFF. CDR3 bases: TGCGCCAGTAAAAGGGGGGGGGGTGAAGCTTTCTTT.

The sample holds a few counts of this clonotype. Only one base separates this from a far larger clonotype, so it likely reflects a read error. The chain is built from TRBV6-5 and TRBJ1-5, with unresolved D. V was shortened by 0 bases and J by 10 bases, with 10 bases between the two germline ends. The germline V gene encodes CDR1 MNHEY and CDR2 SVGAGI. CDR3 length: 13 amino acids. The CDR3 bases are TGTGCCAGCAGTTACTCGCCGGTCGCTCCCCAGCATTTT. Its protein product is CASSYSPVAPQHF.